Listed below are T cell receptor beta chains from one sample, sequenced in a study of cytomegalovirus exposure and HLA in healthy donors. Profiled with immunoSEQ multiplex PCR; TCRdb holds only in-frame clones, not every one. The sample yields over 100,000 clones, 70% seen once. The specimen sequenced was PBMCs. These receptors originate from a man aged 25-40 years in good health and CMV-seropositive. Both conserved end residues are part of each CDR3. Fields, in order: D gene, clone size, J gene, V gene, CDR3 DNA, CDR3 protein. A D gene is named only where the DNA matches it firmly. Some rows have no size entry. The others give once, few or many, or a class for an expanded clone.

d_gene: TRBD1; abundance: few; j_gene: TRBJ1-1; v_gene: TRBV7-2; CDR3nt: TGTGCCAGCAGCCCCATGACGGGACAGGGCACTGAAGCTTTCTTT; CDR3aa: CASSPMTGQGTEAFF
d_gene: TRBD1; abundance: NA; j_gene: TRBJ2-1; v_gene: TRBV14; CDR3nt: TGTGCCAGCAGCCAAGTATCATGGGACAGCTCCTACAATGAGCAGTTCTTC; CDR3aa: CASSQVSWDSSYNEQFF
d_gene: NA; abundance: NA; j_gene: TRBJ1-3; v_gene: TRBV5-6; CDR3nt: TGTGCCAGCAGCTCTGACTGGAACTCTGGAAACACCATATATTTT; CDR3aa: CASSSDWNSGNTIYF
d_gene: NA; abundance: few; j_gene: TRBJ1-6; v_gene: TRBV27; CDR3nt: TGTGCCAGCAGTTTGGCAGGGAGGGGGAATTCACCCCTCCACTTT; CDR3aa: CASSLAGRGNSPLHF
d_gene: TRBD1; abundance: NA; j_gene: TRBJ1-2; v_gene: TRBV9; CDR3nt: TGTGCCAGCAGCGTAGGCTACAGGGGAGAAGGGTATGGCTACACCTTC; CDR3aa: CASSVGYRGEGYGYTF
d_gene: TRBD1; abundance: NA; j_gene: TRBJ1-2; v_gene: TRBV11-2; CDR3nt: TGTGCCAGCAGCTCGTTCGGGACAGGGGATACCTACACCTTC; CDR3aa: CASSSFGTGDTYTF
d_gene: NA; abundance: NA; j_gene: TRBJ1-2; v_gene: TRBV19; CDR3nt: TGTGCCAGTAGTATAACAGTCACTAACTATGGCTACACCTTC; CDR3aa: CASSITVTNYGYTF
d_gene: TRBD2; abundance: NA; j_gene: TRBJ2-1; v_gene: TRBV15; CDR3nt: TGTGCCACCAGCAGAGAACGAGCGGGAGAAGTCAATGAGCAGTTCTTC; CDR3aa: CATSRERAGEVNEQFF
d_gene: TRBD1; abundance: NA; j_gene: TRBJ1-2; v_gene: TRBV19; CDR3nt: TGTGCCAGTAGGGACAGGGAAAAAGTCGGTTATGGCTACACCTTC; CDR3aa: CASRDREKVGYGYTF
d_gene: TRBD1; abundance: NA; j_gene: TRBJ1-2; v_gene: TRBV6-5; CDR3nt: TGTGCCAGCCGCGGGACAGGGGCCCCCGGTGGCTACACCTTC; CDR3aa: CASRGTGAPGGYTF
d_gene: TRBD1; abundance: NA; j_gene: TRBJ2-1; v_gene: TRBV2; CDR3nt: TGTGCCAGCAGTGAACTCGAGGGGGCAGGTGAGCAGTTCTTC; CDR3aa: CASSELEGAGEQFF
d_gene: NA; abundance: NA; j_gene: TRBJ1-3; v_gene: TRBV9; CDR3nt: TGTGCCAGCAGCGTATACAGTGGGAACACCATATATTTT; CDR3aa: CASSVYSGNTIYF
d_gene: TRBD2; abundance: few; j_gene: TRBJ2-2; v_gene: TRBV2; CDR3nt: TGTGCCAGCAGACGGGAGGGGGCCGGGGAGCTGTTTTTT; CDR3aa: CASRREGAGELFF
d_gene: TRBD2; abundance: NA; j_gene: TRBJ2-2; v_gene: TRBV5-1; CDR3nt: TGCGCCAGCAGCTTGACGGCTAGCGGGAGCACCGGGGAGCTGTTTTTT; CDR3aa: CASSLTASGSTGELFF
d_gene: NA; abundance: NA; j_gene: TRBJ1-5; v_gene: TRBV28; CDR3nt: TGTGCCAGCAGTTTAAGAGGGCTCAATCAGCCCCAGCATTTT; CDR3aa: CASSLRGLNQPQHF
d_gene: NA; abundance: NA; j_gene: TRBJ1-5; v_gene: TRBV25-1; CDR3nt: TGTGCCAGCAGTGAACCGGGGGGCGGTGATCAGCCCCAGCATTTT; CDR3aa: CASSEPGGGDQPQHF
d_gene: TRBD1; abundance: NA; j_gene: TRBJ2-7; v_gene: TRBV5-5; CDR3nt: TGTGCCAGCAGCCTGGACCCGGGACAGGGGACCTACGAGCAGTACTTC; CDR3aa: CASSLDPGQGTYEQYF